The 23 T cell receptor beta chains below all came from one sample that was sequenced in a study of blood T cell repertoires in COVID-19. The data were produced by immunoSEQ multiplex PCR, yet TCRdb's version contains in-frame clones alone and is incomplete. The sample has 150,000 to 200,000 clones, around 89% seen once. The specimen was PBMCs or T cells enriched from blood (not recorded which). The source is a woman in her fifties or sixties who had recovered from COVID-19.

DNA of the CDR3: TGTGCCAGCTCACCTTTGGACAGGGATAAAATGTACACTGAAGCTTTCTTT. Its translation is CASSPLDRDKMYTEAFF. This sequence joins TRBV18 and TRBJ1-1, with 8 bases matching TRBD1. Looked up from germline, CDR1 is KGHSH and CDR2 is LQKENI. J lost 3 bases, V lost 3 bases, and 12 bases had no gene match. The CDR3 has 17 amino acids.

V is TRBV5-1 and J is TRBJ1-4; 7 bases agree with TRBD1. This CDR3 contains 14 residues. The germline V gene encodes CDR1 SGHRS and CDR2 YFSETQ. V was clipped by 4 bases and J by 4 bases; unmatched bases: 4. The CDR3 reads CASSLPGGNEKLFF. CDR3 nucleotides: TGCGCCAGCAGCCTTCCAGGGGGTAATGAAAAACTGTTTTTT.

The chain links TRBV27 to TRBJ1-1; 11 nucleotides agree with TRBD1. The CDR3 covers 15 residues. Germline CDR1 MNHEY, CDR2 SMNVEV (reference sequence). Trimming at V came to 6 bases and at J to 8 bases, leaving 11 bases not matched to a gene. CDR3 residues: CASRHQPGQGGEAFF. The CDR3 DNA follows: TGTGCCAGCAGACACCAACCGGGACAGGGGGGGGAAGCTTTCTTT.

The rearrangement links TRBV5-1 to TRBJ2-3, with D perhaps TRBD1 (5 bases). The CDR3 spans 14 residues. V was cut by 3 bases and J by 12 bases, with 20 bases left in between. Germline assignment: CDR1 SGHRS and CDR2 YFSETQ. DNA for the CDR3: TGCGCCAGCAGCTCCTCTGGTAGGGGCGAGAACCAGTATTTT. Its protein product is CASSSSGRGENQYF.

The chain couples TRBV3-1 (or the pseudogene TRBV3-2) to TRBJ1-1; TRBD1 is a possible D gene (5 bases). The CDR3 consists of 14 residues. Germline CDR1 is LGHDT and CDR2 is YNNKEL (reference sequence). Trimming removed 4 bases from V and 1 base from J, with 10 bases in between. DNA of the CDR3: TGTGCCAGCAGCCCACAGGTAACGAACACTGAAGCTTTCTTT. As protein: CASSPQVTNTEAFF.

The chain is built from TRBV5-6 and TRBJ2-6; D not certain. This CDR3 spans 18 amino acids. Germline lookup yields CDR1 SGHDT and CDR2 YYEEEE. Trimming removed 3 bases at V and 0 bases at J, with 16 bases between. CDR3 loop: CASSSSPQALSGANVLTF. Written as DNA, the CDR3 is TGTGCCAGCAGCTCATCTCCCCAGGCCCTCTCTGGGGCCAACGTCCTGACTTTC.

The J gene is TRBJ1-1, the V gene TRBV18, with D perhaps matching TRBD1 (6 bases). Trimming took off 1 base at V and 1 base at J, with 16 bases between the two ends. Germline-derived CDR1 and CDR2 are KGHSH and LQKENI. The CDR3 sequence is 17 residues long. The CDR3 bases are TGTGCCAGCTCACCACTTAACAGGGTCCAGGGGAACACTGAAGCTTTCTTT. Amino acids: CASSPLNRVQGNTEAFF.

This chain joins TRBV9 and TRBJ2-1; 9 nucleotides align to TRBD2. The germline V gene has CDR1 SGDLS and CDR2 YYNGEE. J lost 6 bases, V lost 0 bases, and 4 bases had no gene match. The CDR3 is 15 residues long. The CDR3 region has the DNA TGTGCCAGCAGCGTAGTGGCGGGGGGGATCAATGAGCAGTTCTTC. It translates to CASSVVAGGINEQFF.

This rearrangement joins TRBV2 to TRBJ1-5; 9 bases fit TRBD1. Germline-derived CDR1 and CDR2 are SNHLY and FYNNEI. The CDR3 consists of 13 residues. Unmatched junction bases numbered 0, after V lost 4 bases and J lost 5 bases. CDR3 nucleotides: TGTGCCAGCAGTGGGACAGGGGATCAGCCCCAGCATTTT. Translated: CASSGTGDQPQHF. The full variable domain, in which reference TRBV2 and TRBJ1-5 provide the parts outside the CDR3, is EPEVTQTPSHQVTQMGQEVILRCVPISNHLYFYWYRQILGQKVEFLVSFYNNEISEKSEIFDDQFSVERPDGSNFTLKIRSTKLEDSAMYFCASSGTGDQPQHFGDGTRLSIL.

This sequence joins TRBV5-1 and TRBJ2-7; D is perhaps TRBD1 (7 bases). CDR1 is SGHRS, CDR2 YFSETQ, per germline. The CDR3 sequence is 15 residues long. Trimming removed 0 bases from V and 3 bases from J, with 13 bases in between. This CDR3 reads CASSLGGTAGYEQYF. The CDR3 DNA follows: TGCGCCAGCAGCTTGGGGGGGACAGCGGGCTACGAGCAGTACTTC. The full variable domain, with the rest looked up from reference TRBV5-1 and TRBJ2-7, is KAGVTQTPRYLIKTRGQQVTLSCSPISGHRSVSWYQQTPGQGLQFLFEYFSETQRNKGNFPGRFSGRQFSNSRSEMNVSTLELGDSALYLCASSLGGTAGYEQYFGPGTRLTVT.

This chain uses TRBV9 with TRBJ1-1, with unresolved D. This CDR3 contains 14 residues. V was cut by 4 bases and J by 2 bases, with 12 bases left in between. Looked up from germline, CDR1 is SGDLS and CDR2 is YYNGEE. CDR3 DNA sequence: TGTGCCAGCAGCCCACAGACGGTAAACACTGAAGCTTTCTTT. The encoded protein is CASSPQTVNTEAFF.

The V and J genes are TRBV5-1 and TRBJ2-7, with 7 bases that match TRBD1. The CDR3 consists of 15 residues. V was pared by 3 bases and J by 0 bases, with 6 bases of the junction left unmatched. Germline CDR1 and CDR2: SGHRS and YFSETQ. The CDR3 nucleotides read TGCGCCAGCAGCTGGTCGACAGGGAGCTCCTACGAGCAGTACTTC. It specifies CASSWSTGSSYEQYF.

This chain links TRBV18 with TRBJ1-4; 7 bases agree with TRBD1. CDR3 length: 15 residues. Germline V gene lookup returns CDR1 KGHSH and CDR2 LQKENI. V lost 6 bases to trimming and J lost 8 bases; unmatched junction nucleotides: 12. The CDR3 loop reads CASSTTTGRREKLFF. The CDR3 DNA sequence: TGTGCCAGCTCCACTACGACAGGGCGGCGCGAAAAACTGTTTTTT.

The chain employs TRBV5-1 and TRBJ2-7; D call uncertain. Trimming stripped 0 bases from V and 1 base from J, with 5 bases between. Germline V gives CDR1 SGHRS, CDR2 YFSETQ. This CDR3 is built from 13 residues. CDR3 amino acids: CASSLATSYEQYF. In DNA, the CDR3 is TGCGCCAGCAGCTTGGCAACATCCTACGAGCAGTACTTC. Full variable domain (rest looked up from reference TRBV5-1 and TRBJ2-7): KAGVTQTPRYLIKTRGQQVTLSCSPISGHRSVSWYQQTPGQGLQFLFEYFSETQRNKGNFPGRFSGRQFSNSRSEMNVSTLELGDSALYLCASSLATSYEQYFGPGTRLTVT.

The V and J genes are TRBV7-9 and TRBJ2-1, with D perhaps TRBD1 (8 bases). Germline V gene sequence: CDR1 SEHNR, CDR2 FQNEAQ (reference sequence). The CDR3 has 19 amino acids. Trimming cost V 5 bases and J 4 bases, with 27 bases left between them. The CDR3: CASSGKGTGPSSGYNEQFF. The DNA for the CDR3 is TGTGCCAGCAGCGGAAAAGGGACAGGCCCCAGTAGCGGGTACAATGAGCAGTTCTTC.

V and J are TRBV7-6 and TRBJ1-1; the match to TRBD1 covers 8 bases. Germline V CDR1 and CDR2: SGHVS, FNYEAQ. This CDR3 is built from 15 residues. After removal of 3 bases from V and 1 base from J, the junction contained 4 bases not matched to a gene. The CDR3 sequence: CASSLMTGANTEAFF. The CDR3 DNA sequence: TGTGCCAGCAGCTTGATGACAGGGGCGAACACTGAAGCTTTCTTT.

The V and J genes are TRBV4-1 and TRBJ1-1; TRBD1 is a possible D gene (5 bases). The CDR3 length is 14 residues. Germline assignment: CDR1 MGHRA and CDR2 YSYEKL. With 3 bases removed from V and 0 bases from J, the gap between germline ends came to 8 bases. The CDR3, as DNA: TGCGCCAGCAGCCAGACAGAGATGAACACTGAAGCTTTCTTT. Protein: CASSQTEMNTEAFF.

The chain's CDR3 is CASGRDRVANYGYTF. In DNA form, the CDR3 reads TGTGCTAGTGGACGCGACAGAGTTGCCAACTATGGCTACACCTTC. The chain uses TRBV12-5 and TRBJ1-2; tentative D call: TRBD1 (5 bases). Germline V gives CDR1 LGHNT, CDR2 FRNRAP. CDR3 length: 15 amino acids. The V and J ends lost 6 bases and 2 bases respectively, with 16 bases between them.

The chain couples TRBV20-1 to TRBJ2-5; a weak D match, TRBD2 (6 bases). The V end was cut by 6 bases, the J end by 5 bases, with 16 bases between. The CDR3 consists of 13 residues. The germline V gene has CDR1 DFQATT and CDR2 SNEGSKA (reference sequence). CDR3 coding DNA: TGCAGTGCGAGTGCGGGGAGTTATGAGACCCAGTACTTC. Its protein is CSASAGSYETQYF.

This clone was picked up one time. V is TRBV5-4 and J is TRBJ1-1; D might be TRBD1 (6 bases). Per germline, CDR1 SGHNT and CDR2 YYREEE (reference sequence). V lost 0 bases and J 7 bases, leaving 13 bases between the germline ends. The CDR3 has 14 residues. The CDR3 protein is CASSLAGGRGEAFF. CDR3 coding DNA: TGTGCCAGCAGCTTGGCCGGGGGGCGCGGTGAAGCTTTCTTT.

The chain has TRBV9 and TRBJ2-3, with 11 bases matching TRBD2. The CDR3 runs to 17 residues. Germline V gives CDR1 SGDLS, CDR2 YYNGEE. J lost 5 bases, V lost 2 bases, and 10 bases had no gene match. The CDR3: CASSVHLTGLAEDTQYF. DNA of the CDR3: TGTGCCAGCAGCGTCCACCTCACGGGACTAGCGGAAGATACGCAGTATTTT.

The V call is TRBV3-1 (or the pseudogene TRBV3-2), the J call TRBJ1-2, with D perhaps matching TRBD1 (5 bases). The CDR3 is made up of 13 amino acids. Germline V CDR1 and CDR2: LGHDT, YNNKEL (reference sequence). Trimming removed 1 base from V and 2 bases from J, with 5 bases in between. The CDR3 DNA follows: TGTGCCAGCAGCCAAGGACAGAACTATGGCTACACCTTC. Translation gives CASSQGQNYGYTF.

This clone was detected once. The CDR3 is CASSQVDRGTGELFF. The CDR3 bases are TGTGCCAGCAGCCAAGTCGACAGGGGGACCGGGGAGCTGTTTTTT. The V and J genes are TRBV4-2 and TRBJ2-2, with 9 nucleotides matching TRBD1. Per germline, CDR1 LGHNA and CDR2 YNFKEQ. CDR3 length equals 15 residues. J lost 5 bases, V lost 1 base, and 2 bases had no gene match.